These 13 T cell receptor beta chains share one sample of origin, sequenced in a study of regulatory T cells in long-lasting Graves disease. Arm-PCR of CDR3 regions with iRepertoire HTBI primers generated TCR beta libraries. TCRdb redid the calling of the multiplex PCR reads with MiXCR, one entry per CDR3 protein. The profile covers 350,000 to 500,000 distinct CDR3 sequences, with about 14% appearing a single time and roughly 15% taken by the ten largest. The time point is: newly diagnosed GD, antithyroid drugs for less than 3 months. The authors made the TCR library using RNA they extracted from PBMCs. A further study also used this sample, focusing on T cells in Graves' hyperthyroidism and ophthalmopathy.

Material: peripheral blood mononuclear cells (PBMCs), obtained at new diagnosis, from a patient treated with antithyroid drugs. The receptors were gathered from a woman aged 50 to 65 with Graves disease.

This clonotype has ten or more counts. The chain recombines TRBV4-1 with TRBJ1-4, with 7 bases aligning to TRBD1. V gave up 4 bases and J gave up 0 bases; unmatched junction bases: 2. The CDR3 consists of 15 residues. The germline CDR1 and CDR2 sequences are MGHRA and YSYEKL. This CDR3 is CASSRGQATNEKLFF. CDR3 nucleotide sequence: TGCGCCAGCAGCCGCGGACAGGCAACTAATGAAAAACTGTTTTTT.

This sequence joins TRBV30 and TRBJ1-1, with a weak D call TRBD1 (6 bases). CDR3 length equals 13 residues. The germline gives CDR1 GTSNPN, CDR2 SVGIG (reference sequence). The V gene lost 2 bases and the J gene lost 5 bases, with 12 bases spanning the gap. The CDR3 DNA reads TGTGCCTGGAGTAGGGGGGTGGGGACTGAAGCTTTCTTT. Amino acid sequence: CAWSRGVGTEAFF.

This clonotype was counted a few times. The J gene is TRBJ2-3, the V gene TRBV20-1, with D possibly being TRBD2 (6 bases). This CDR3 has 14 residues. CDR1 is DFQATT, CDR2 SNEGSKA, per germline (reference sequence). Trimming removed 5 bases from V and 1 base from J, with 13 bases in between. The CDR3 region has the DNA TGCAGTGCTGCCAGGAGGGCCGGCACAGATACGCAGTATTTT. This translates into CSAARRAGTDTQYF.

In its sample, this clonotype was seen many times. The chain uses TRBV6-2 or TRBV6-3 and TRBJ2-3; 13 nucleotides line up with TRBD2. After removal of 6 bases from V and 6 bases from J, the junction contained 0 bases not matched to a gene. The germline V gene encodes CDR1 MNHEY and CDR2 SVGEGT. The CDR3 is 13 residues long. CDR3 loop: CASRLAGGDTQYF. The CDR3 DNA follows: TGTGCCAGCAGACTAGCGGGAGGGGATACGCAGTATTTT.

This clonotype was recorded at least ten times. The chain recombines TRBV12-3 or TRBV12-4 with TRBJ2-1; a possible D gene is TRBD1 (6 bases). V lost 5 bases, J lost 6 bases, and 11 bases lay in between. CDR3 length equals 13 residues. DNA of the CDR3: TGTGCCAGCAGTACAGGGCAAGGCAATGAGCAGTTCTTC. This gives the protein CASSTGQGNEQFF.

There are many counts of this clonotype. The rearrangement links TRBV29-1 to TRBJ2-1, with a tentative D call TRBD1 (5 bases). The CDR3 spans 14 residues. V shed 6 bases and J shed 0 bases, with 12 bases lying between them. Germline V gene lookup returns CDR1 SQVTM and CDR2 ANQGSEA. CDR3 sequence (DNA): TGCAGCGTGCAAAGACAGAGCTCCTACAATGAGCAGTTCTTC. Translation gives CSVQRQSSYNEQFF.

This clonotype was picked up many times. The rearrangement uses TRBV3-1 and TRBJ1-1; TRBD1 aligns across 8 bases. Trimming cost V 2 bases and J 3 bases; bases outside gene matches: 2. This CDR3 is built from 14 residues. The germline V gene has CDR1 LGHDT and CDR2 YNNKEL (reference sequence). The CDR3 spells CASSQTGGDTEAFF. CDR3 DNA sequence: TGTGCCAGCAGCCAAACAGGGGGGGACACTGAAGCTTTCTTT.

This clonotype occurred a few times. V usage is TRBV27 and J usage is TRBJ2-3, with D possibly matching TRBD2 (6 bases). V was pared by 2 bases and J by 4 bases, with 13 bases between. The CDR3 is 15 amino acids. In germline, CDR1 is MNHEY, CDR2 SMNVEV (reference sequence). The CDR3 sequence: CASSLGERVADTQYF. The CDR3 DNA is TGTGCCAGCAGTTTAGGGGAGCGGGTGGCAGATACGCAGTATTTT.

This clonotype was observed many times. V and J are TRBV5-1 and TRBJ2-1; 10 nucleotides agree with TRBD2. The CDR3 has 15 amino acids. CDR1 is SGHRS and CDR2 is YFSETQ in the germline V gene. The V segment lost 4 bases and the J segment 4 bases; nucleotides outside the gene matches: 5. In nucleotides, the CDR3 is TGCGCCAGCAGCCGCCTAGCGGGAGAATACAATGAGCAGTTCTTC. It codes for CASSRLAGEYNEQFF.

This clonotype was observed many times. J is TRBJ1-5 and V is TRBV13; no reliable D call. Trimming pared 0 bases from V and 7 bases from J, leaving 19 bases between. The CDR3 contains 17 residues. The germline V gene encodes CDR1 PRHDT and CDR2 FYEKMQ (reference sequence). Here the CDR3 DNA reads TGTGCCAGCAGCTTAGGCCCCTCCGGGTGGGGTTCGCAGCCCCAGCATTTT. The encoded protein is CASSLGPSGWGSQPQHF.

Ten or more counts support this clonotype. This chain connects TRBV28 to TRBJ2-3, with 11 bases matching TRBD2. V dropped 5 bases and J dropped 5; count of bases not matched to a gene: 9. This CDR3 spans 16 amino acids. In germline, CDR1 is MDHEN, CDR2 SYDVKM. CDR3 nucleotides: TGTGCCAGCAGTAAGTGGCTAGCGGGAGGAAGAGATACGCAGTATTTT. Its translation: CASSKWLAGGRDTQYF.

The chain couples TRBV19 to TRBJ2-1; 10 bases fit TRBD1. Trimming took 7 bases from V and 7 from J; bases not matched to a gene: 10. Germline V CDR1 and CDR2: LNHDA, SQIVND (reference sequence). The CDR3 spans 15 residues. The CDR3 coding sequence is TGTGCCAGTATGGCCCGACAGGGGGCGGTTAATGAGCAGTTCTTC. This encodes CASMARQGAVNEQFF. The entire variable domain, with the rest obtained from reference TRBV19 and TRBJ2-1, is as follows: DGGITQSPKYLFRKEGQNVTLSCEQNLNHDAMYWYRQDPGQGLRLIYYSQIVNDFQKGDIAEGYSVSREKKESFPLTVTSAQKNPTAFYLCASMARQGAVNEQFFGPGTRLTVL.

Turning to this clonotype: A read error is likely, as this CDR3 ends without the conserved phenylalanine or tryptophan. The CDR3 sequence is CASSPLKDRGTLYGYTS. The CDR3 bases are TGTGCCAGCAGCCCACTGAAGGACAGGGGAACCCTCTATGGCTACACCTCC. The rearrangement joins TRBV6-2 or TRBV6-3 to TRBJ1-2; 9 bases are shared with TRBD1. Germline V lookup: CDR1 MNHEY, CDR2 SVGEGT. There are 17 residues in the CDR3. V gave up 6 bases and J gave up 4 bases; unmatched junction bases: 15.